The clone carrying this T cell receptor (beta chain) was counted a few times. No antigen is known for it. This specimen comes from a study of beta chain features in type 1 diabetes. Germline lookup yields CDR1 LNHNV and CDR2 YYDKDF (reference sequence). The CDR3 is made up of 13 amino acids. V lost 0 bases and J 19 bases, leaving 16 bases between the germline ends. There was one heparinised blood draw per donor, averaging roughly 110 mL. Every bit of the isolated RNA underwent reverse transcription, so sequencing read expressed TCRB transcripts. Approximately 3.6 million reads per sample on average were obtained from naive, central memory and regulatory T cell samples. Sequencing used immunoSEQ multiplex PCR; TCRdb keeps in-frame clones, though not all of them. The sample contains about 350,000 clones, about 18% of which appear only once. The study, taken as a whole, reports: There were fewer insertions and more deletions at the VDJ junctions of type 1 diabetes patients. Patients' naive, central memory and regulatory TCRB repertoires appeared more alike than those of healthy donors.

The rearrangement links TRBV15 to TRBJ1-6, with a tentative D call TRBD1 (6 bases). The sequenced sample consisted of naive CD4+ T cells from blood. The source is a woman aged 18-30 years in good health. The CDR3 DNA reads TGTGCCACCAGCAGAGATCCCGGGGGGCAGTTTCACTTT. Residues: CATSRDPGGQFHF. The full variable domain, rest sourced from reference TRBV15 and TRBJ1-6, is DAMVIQNPRYQVTQFGKPVTLSCSQTLNHNVMYWYQQKSSQAPKLLFHYYDKDFNNEADTPDNFQSRRPNTSFCFLDIRSPGLGDTAMYLCATSRDPGGQFHFGNGTRLTVT.